What follows is one TCR beta chain and its context. The antigen is not known. The data were produced by immunoSEQ multiplex PCR, yet TCRdb's version contains in-frame clones alone and is incomplete. The sample lists roughly 43,000 clones; 82% were seen once. The entry originates in a study of OX40 agonist ivuxolimab in advanced cancers. About the study: The eligibility criteria allowed prior anti-PD-1, anti-PD-L1 or anti-CTLA-4 therapy, and under 50% had some.

Regarding the study as a whole: Within 6 weeks, CD4+ and CD8+ blood T cells expanded clonally at 0.1 to 3.0 mg/kg.

Germline CDR1 reads SEHNR; CDR2 reads FQNEAQ (reference sequence). The CDR3 totals 16 residues. V dropped 4 bases and J dropped 5 bases, with 20 bases sitting between them. The material sequenced was CD4+ or CD8+ T cells sorted from blood, taken in a trial of the OX40 agonist ivuxolimab. The sequence derives from an adult with an advanced solid tumor such as melanoma, head and neck, liver or kidney cancer. J is TRBJ1-2 and V is TRBV7-9; D ambiguous. In DNA form, the CDR3 reads TGTGCCAGCAGCTCACCGGGAACGTCGGCTCTTTATGGCTACACCTTC. Translating gives CASSSPGTSALYGYTF.